This T cell receptor (beta chain) was obtained from a study of CD8 T cells in Susac syndrome. To note about this clonotype: Antigen: not known.

RNA was extracted with the RNeasy kit, and a quantity of roughly 0.5 to 1 ug was reverse transcribed using random hexamers. MiXCR was run by TCRdb on the immunoSEQ multiplex PCR reads, yielding one entry per CDR3 protein. This table has 250,000 to 300,000 distinct CDR3 sequences, 65% to 90% appearing once. General study points: A relatively small number of individuals underwent TCR sequencing and HLA analysis.

Material for sequencing was CD8+ T cells from PBMCs. The source is a human donor with multiple sclerosis.

CDR3 DNA: TGCCAGGGGCGTAACTATGGCTACACCTTC. Residues: CQGRNYGYTF. The chain recombines TRBV20-1 with TRBJ1-2; D is possibly TRBD1 (6 bases). Germline values: CDR1 DFQATT, CDR2 SNEGSKA (reference sequence). The CDR3 consists of 10 residues.